Below are 29 T cell receptor beta chains sequenced from a single sample in a study of blood T cell repertoires in COVID-19 (dated by TCRdb to about 2020). Libraries were prepared through the immunoSEQ multiplex PCR assay. TCRdb obtained this table from immuneACCESS and retained in-frame rearrangements with V and J assigned. These tables miss some clones; where compared with another copy, unresolved V genes account for less than half of the shortfall, and the remainder is unexplained. The sample table holds 350,000 to 400,000 clones, of which roughly nine tenths were seen once. The top ten clones comprise roughly 0.9% of the sample. The sample taken for sequencing was PBMCs or T cells enriched from blood (not recorded which). These receptors were taken from a woman aged 40 to 50 who had been exposed to COVID-19.

The chain employs TRBV6-5 and TRBJ1-5; maybe TRBD1 (6 bases). The germline V and J ends were trimmed by 6 bases and 7 bases, with 13 bases remaining between them. This CDR3 region has 13 residues. Germline V gene lookup returns CDR1 MNHEY and CDR2 SVGAGI. This chain's CDR3 is CASRAYRDQPQHF. The CDR3 DNA follows: TGTGCCAGCAGAGCCTACAGGGACCAGCCCCAGCATTTT.

The genes are TRBV6-2 or TRBV6-3 and TRBJ2-7; 7 nucleotides align to TRBD1. The CDR3 consists of 17 residues. Trimming at V came to 4 bases and at J to 1 base, leaving 13 bases not matched to a gene. Germline V lookup: CDR1 MNHEY, CDR2 SVGEGT. The CDR3 region has the DNA TGTGCCAGCAGTTCTAAACCCAGGGGGAAGGTATCCTACGAGCAGTACTTC. Amino acid sequence: CASSSKPRGKVSYEQYF.

This clone was counted once. The V gene is TRBV7-9, the J gene TRBJ1-2; TRBD1 might be the D (6 bases). Per germline, CDR1 SEHNR and CDR2 FQNEAQ (reference sequence). This CDR3 has 14 residues. V was clipped by 1 base and J by 4 bases, with 10 bases between them. The CDR3 bases are TGTGCCAGCAGCTTAGAAACAGGGACCTATGGCTACACCTTC. Translation gives CASSLETGTYGYTF. Supplemented by reference TRBV7-9 and TRBJ1-2, the full variable domain reads DTGVSQNPRHKITKRGQNVTFRCDPISEHNRLYWYRQTLGQGPEFLTYFQNEAQLEKSRLLSDRFSAERPKGSFSTLEIQRTEQGDSAMYLCASSLETGTYGYTFGSGTRLTVV.

The chain has TRBV24-1 and TRBJ1-5, with 8 nucleotides matching TRBD1. The CDR3 is 14 amino acids. CDR1 is KGHDR and CDR2 is SFDVKD in the germline V gene. V was clipped by 9 bases and J by 2 bases; unmatched bases: 5. Written as DNA, the CDR3 is TGTGCCACCGGACAGGGCTGGGGCAATCAGCCCCAGCATTTT. It yields the protein CATGQGWGNQPQHF.

The rearrangement links TRBV30 to TRBJ2-1, with TRBD2 matching over 9 bases. This CDR3 is built from 14 residues. CDR1 is GTSNPN, CDR2 SVGIG, per germline (reference sequence). V gave up 4 bases and J gave up 7 bases; unmatched junction bases: 8. The CDR3 region is CAWTSGNLGNEQFF. The CDR3 DNA is TGTGCCTGGACTAGCGGGAATCTTGGGAATGAGCAGTTCTTC.

Notes on this clone: The identical CDR3 is also encoded by other nucleotide sequences in the sample. The chain couples TRBV29-1 to TRBJ1-1; D unresolved. The CDR3 runs to 12 residues. Germline CDR1 SQVTM, CDR2 ANQGSEA. V shed 4 bases and J shed 1 base, with 7 bases lying between them. CDR3: CSVGRGNTEAFF. The CDR3 bases are TGCAGCGTTGGGCGAGGGAACACTGAAGCTTTCTTT.

The sample holds one count of this clone. The chain joins TRBV7-9 to TRBJ1-2; D ambiguous. From germline, CDR1 is SEHNR and CDR2 FQNEAQ (reference sequence). V was clipped by 2 bases and J by 7 bases, with 17 bases between them. This CDR3 region has 15 residues. CDR3 in DNA: TGTGCCAGCAGCTTAAGCACGCGTGGTCGGGGTGGCTACACCTTC. Translated, it gives CASSLSTRGRGGYTF. Full variable domain (outside the CDR3, taken from reference TRBV7-9 and TRBJ1-2): DTGVSQNPRHKITKRGQNVTFRCDPISEHNRLYWYRQTLGQGPEFLTYFQNEAQLEKSRLLSDRFSAERPKGSFSTLEIQRTEQGDSAMYLCASSLSTRGRGGYTFGSGTRLTVV.

This clone was observed once. The rearrangement links TRBV3-1 (or the pseudogene TRBV3-2) to TRBJ2-1; 13 positions agree with TRBD2. J lost 16 bases, V lost 0 bases, and 6 bases had no gene match. CDR3 length: 14 amino acids. Germline V gives CDR1 LGHDT, CDR2 YNNKEL (reference sequence). CDR3 DNA: TGTGCCAGCAGCCAAGATCCCGGGACTAGCGGGACATTCTTC. It encodes CASSQDPGTSGTFF.

V is TRBV11-1 and J is TRBJ1-1; tentative D call: TRBD1 (5 bases). This CDR3 is built from 14 residues. Germline values: CDR1 SGHAT, CDR2 FQDESV (reference sequence). V was clipped by 5 bases and J by 4 bases, with 14 bases between them. The DNA for the CDR3 is TGTGCCAGCAGCCCGGATCTCGGGGGCACTGAAGCTTTCTTT. It is translated as CASSPDLGGTEAFF.

The chain has TRBV4-2 and TRBJ1-5; tentative D call: TRBD1 (5 bases). Germline-derived CDR1 and CDR2 are LGHNA and YNFKEQ. This CDR3 spans 15 amino acids. V was cut by 2 bases and J by 1 base, with 9 bases left in between. CDR3 sequence reads: CASSQTRGSNQPQHF. The CDR3 DNA sequence: TGTGCCAGCAGCCAAACGCGGGGGAGCAATCAGCCCCAGCATTTT.

This chain connects TRBV7-9 to TRBJ1-1; 7 bases align to TRBD1. Germline V lookup: CDR1 SEHNR, CDR2 FQNEAQ (reference sequence). The junction had 5 bases not matched to a gene; V was cut back by 5 bases and J by 5 bases. This CDR3 spans 13 amino acids. CDR3 in DNA: TGTGCCAGCAGCCCACAGGGGAGTACTGAAGCTTTCTTT. This gives the protein CASSPQGSTEAFF. The full variable domain, with the rest looked up from reference TRBV7-9 and TRBJ1-1, is DTGVSQNPRHKITKRGQNVTFRCDPISEHNRLYWYRQTLGQGPEFLTYFQNEAQLEKSRLLSDRFSAERPKGSFSTLEIQRTEQGDSAMYLCASSPQGSTEAFFGQGTRLTVV.

V usage is TRBV30 and J usage is TRBJ1-2; D gene uncertain. This CDR3 is built from 13 residues. From germline, CDR1 is GTSNPN and CDR2 SVGIG (reference sequence). The ends were cut back, 3 bases at V and 7 bases at J, with 15 bases in the middle. The CDR3 DNA follows: TGTGCCTGGAGCAGAGGGTACCTAGGTGGCTACACCTTC. This gives the protein CAWSRGYLGGYTF.

The chain is built from TRBV27 and TRBJ2-1; 12 bases line up with TRBD2. This CDR3 spans 19 amino acids. CDR1 and CDR2 from the germline V gene are MNHEY and SMNVEV (reference sequence). The junction had 18 bases not matched to a gene; V was cut back by 8 bases and J by 4 bases. CDR3 DNA sequence: TGTGCCAGCGCCACTGAACGGGCTAGCGGGGGGGCGGAGTACAATGAGCAGTTCTTC. Its protein is CASATERASGGAEYNEQFF.

This chain connects TRBV7-9 to TRBJ2-5; 11 nucleotides agree with TRBD1. The trim removed 5 bases at V and 5 bases at J, leaving 7 bases unmatched. Germline V gene lookup returns CDR1 SEHNR and CDR2 FQNEAQ (reference sequence). The CDR3 extends over 15 amino acids. In nucleotides, the CDR3 is TGTGCCAGCAGCAGCCGGACAGGGGGCGGGGAGACCCAGTACTTC. Protein: CASSSRTGGGETQYF.

The J gene is TRBJ2-2, the V gene TRBV30; the match to TRBD1 covers 9 bases. The CDR3 runs to 15 residues. V shed 5 bases, J shed 5 bases, and the junction held 9 bases outside the gene matches. Germline V lookup: CDR1 GTSNPN, CDR2 SVGIG (reference sequence). The CDR3 sequence: CAWRTGGLETGELFF. CDR3 nucleotides: TGTGCCTGGCGAACAGGGGGCCTGGAAACCGGGGAGCTGTTTTTT.

This chain joins TRBV7-2 and TRBJ1-1, with unresolved D. Trimming took 1 base from V and 1 from J, leaving 7 bases between them. The CDR3 loop spans 14 amino acids. Germline V gene sequence: CDR1 SGHTA, CDR2 FQGNSA. Here the CDR3 DNA reads TGTGCCAGCAGCTTAGGACTCAGGAACACTGAAGCTTTCTTT. It is translated as CASSLGLRNTEAFF. The entire variable domain, with the rest obtained from reference TRBV7-2 and TRBJ1-1, is as follows: GAGVSQSPSNKVTEKGKDVELRCDPISGHTALYWYRQSLGQGLEFLIYFQGNSAPDKSGLPSDRFSAERTGGSVSTLTIQRTQQEDSAVYLCASSLGLRNTEAFFGQGTRLTVV.

The CDR3 sequence: CASSIARTGPNTEAFF. The CDR3 nucleotides read TGTGCCAGTAGTATCGCTCGGACAGGGCCAAACACTGAAGCTTTCTTT. V is TRBV19 and J is TRBJ1-1; 8 bases line up with TRBD1. J gave up 2 bases and V 3 bases, and 8 bases lay outside the gene matches. The germline V gene encodes CDR1 LNHDA and CDR2 SQIVND (reference sequence). The CDR3 contains 16 residues.

V gene TRBV7-3 combines with J gene TRBJ1-1; 9 bases fit TRBD1. Germline CDR1 and CDR2: SGHTA and FQGTGA. The CDR3 totals 15 residues. The V gene end was trimmed by 0 bases and the J gene end by 6 bases; junction bases not matched to a gene: 5. CDR3 sequence: CASSLTSDRGSEAFF. CDR3 bases: TGTGCCAGCAGCTTAACCTCGGACAGGGGTTCTGAAGCTTTCTTT.

The J gene is TRBJ2-7, the V gene TRBV29-1; TRBD1 aligns across 7 bases. V lost 5 bases, J lost 0 bases, and 4 bases stayed unmatched. The V gene's germline CDR1 is SQVTM and CDR2 ANQGSEA. The CDR3 loop spans 13 amino acids. CDR3 residues: CSVLDRISYEQYF. The CDR3 region has the DNA TGCAGCGTTCTGGACAGGATCTCCTACGAGCAGTACTTC.

This clone was observed a single time. The chain combines TRBV19 with TRBJ2-1; 8 bases fit TRBD2. This CDR3 contains 13 residues. The germline CDR1 and CDR2 sequences are LNHDA and SQIVND (reference sequence). The V segment lost 6 bases and the J segment 8 bases; nucleotides outside the gene matches: 6. The CDR3 sequence: CASSGTRRDEQFF. For the CDR3, the DNA is TGTGCCAGTAGCGGGACTAGAAGGGATGAGCAGTTCTTC.

This sequence joins TRBV11-1 and TRBJ1-6; 7 bases are shared with TRBD1. The junction had 1 base not matched to a gene; V was cut back by 1 base and J by 7 bases. The CDR3 has 14 amino acids. The V gene's germline CDR1 is SGHAT and CDR2 FQDESV (reference sequence). The CDR3 reads CASSLGTGNSPLHF. In DNA, the CDR3 is TGTGCCAGCAGCTTAGGGACAGGAAATTCACCCCTCCACTTT.

This chain joins TRBV3-1 (or the pseudogene TRBV3-2) and TRBJ1-1, with D possibly being TRBD1 (5 bases). Trimming took 4 bases from V and 3 from J, leaving 15 bases between them. Germline-derived CDR1 and CDR2 are LGHDT and YNNKEL (reference sequence). CDR3 size: 15 residues. In DNA, the CDR3 is TGTGCCAGCAGCCCTCCGACGGGCAGGGACACTGAAGCTTTCTTT. This encodes CASSPPTGRDTEAFF.

The chain recombines TRBV30 with TRBJ1-5; TRBD1 agrees at 7 bases. V lost 2 bases to trimming and J lost 4 bases; unmatched junction nucleotides: 5. The CDR3 runs to 14 residues. CDR1 and CDR2 (germline): GTSNPN, SVGIG (reference sequence). The CDR3 spells CAWSTDRRNQPQHF. CDR3 nucleotide sequence: TGTGCCTGGAGTACGGACAGGCGAAATCAGCCCCAGCATTTT.

V gene TRBV7-9 combines with J gene TRBJ2-7; 10 bases are shared with TRBD1. V shed 5 bases and J 1 base; nucleotides not matched to a gene: 5. The germline V gene has CDR1 SEHNR and CDR2 FQNEAQ (reference sequence). This CDR3 spans 15 amino acids. CDR3 coding DNA: TGTGCCAGCAGCCCACCGGGACAGGGGTCCTACGAGCAGTACTTC. Its translation is CASSPPGQGSYEQYF. Supplemented by reference TRBV7-9 and TRBJ2-7, the full variable domain reads DTGVSQNPRHKITKRGQNVTFRCDPISEHNRLYWYRQTLGQGPEFLTYFQNEAQLEKSRLLSDRFSAERPKGSFSTLEIQRTEQGDSAMYLCASSPPGQGSYEQYFGPGTRLTVT.

CDR3: CASSYYRQRNTEAFF. In DNA, the CDR3 is TGCGCCAGCAGCTACTACAGGCAAAGGAACACTGAAGCTTTCTTT. The rearrangement uses TRBV5-1 and TRBJ1-1, with a weak D call TRBD1 (5 bases). CDR3 length equals 15 residues. The V gene lost 3 bases and the J gene lost 1 base, with 13 bases spanning the gap. CDR1 and CDR2 from the germline V gene are SGHRS and YFSETQ.

The chain is built from TRBV5-1 and TRBJ2-3; 8 bases align to TRBD2. CDR3 length equals 18 residues. V gave up 4 bases and J gave up 3 bases; unmatched junction bases: 16. Per the germline V gene, CDR1 is SGHRS and CDR2 is YFSETQ. The DNA for the CDR3 is TGCGCCAGCAGCATCATTTCGGGGGGGCGACTAAGGACAGATACGCAGTATTTT. The encoded protein is CASSIISGGRLRTDTQYF.

In this sample, this clone turned up once. This chain joins TRBV23-1 and TRBJ1-5, with 7 nucleotides matching TRBD1. TRBV23-1 is reported as an ORF; its role is uncertain. The CDR3 is 18 amino acids. Trimming took 3 bases from V and 1 from J; bases not matched to a gene: 12. CDR3 DNA: TGCGCCAGCAGTCAGTACCGTTCGGGACAGATAAGCAATCAGCCCCAGCATTTT. Translating it yields CASSQYRSGQISNQPQHF.

J is TRBJ2-7 and V is TRBV18; a possible D gene is TRBD1 (5 bases). Trimming took off 2 bases at V and 5 bases at J, with 10 bases between the two ends. The V gene's germline CDR1 is KGHSH and CDR2 LQKENI. The CDR3 is made up of 13 amino acids. The CDR3 nucleotides are TGTGCCAGCTCACCAGTCGTAGGGGACGAGCAGTACTTC. Translation: CASSPVVGDEQYF.

This clone was found once. This sequence joins TRBV5-1 and TRBJ2-4; a possible D gene is TRBD2 (7 bases). Germline CDR1 SGHRS, CDR2 YFSETQ. The length of the CDR3 is 16 residues. Trimming shortened V by 3 bases and J by 0 bases, and 13 bases separated the two germline ends. The DNA for the CDR3 is TGCGCCAGCAGCTCAAGGGGGGGAGAAGCCAAAAACATTCAGTACTTC. It translates to CASSSRGGEAKNIQYF.